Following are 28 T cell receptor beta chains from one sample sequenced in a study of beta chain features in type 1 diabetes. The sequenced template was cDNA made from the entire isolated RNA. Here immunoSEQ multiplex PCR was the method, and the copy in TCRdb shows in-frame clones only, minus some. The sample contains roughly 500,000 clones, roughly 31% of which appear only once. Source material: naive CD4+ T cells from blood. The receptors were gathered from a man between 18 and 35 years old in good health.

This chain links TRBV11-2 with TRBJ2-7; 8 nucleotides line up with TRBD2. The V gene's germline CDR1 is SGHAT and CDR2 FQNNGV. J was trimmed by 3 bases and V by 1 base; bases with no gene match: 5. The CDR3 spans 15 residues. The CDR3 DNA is TGTGCCAGCAGCTTAGTCGCTAGCGGGCACTACGAGCAGTACTTC. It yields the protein CASSLVASGHYEQYF.

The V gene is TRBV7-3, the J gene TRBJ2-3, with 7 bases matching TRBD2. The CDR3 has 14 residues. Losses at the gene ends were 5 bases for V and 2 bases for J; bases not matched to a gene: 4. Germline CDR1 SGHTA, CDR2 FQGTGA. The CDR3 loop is CASSLLANTDTQYF. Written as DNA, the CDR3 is TGTGCCAGCAGCCTACTAGCGAACACAGATACGCAGTATTTT.

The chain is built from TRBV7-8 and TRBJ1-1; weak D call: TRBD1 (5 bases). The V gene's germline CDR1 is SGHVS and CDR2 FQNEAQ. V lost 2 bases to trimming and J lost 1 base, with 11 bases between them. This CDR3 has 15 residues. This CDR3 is CASSLYTGPNTEAFF. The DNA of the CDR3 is TGTGCCAGCAGCTTATATACAGGACCGAACACTGAAGCTTTCTTT.

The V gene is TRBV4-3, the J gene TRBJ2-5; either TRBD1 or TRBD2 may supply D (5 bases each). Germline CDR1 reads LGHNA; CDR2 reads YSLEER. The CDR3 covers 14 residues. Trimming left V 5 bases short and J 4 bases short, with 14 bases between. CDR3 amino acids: CASSTGRGGETQYF. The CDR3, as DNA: TGCGCCAGCAGCACAGGACGGGGTGGAGAGACCCAGTACTTC.

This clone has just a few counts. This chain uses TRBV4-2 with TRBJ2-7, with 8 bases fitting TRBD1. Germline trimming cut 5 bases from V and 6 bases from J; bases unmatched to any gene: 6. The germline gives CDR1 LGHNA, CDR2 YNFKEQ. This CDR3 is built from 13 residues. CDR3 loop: CASSGTGEGEQYF. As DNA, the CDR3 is TGTGCCAGCAGCGGGACAGGCGAAGGCGAGCAGTACTTC.

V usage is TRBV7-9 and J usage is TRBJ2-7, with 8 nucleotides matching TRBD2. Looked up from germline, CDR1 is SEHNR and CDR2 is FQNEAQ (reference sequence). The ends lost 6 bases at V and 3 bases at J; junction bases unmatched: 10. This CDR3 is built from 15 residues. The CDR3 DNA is TGTGCCAGCAGTCCTGGACTAGCTAGTATCTACGAGCAGTACTTC. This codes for CASSPGLASIYEQYF.

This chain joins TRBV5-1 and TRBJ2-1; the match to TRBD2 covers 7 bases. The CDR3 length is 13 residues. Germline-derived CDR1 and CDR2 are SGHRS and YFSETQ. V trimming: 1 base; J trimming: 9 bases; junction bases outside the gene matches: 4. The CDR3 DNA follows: TGCGCCAGCAGCTTGATGTGGGAGGGTGAGCAGTTCTTC. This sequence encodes CASSLMWEGEQFF.

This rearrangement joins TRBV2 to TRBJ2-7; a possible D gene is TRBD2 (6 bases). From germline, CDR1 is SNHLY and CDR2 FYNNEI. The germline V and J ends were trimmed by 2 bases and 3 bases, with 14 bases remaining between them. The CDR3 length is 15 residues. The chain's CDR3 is CASSEKTGLDYEQYF. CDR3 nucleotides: TGTGCCAGCAGTGAAAAAACGGGACTTGACTACGAGCAGTACTTC.

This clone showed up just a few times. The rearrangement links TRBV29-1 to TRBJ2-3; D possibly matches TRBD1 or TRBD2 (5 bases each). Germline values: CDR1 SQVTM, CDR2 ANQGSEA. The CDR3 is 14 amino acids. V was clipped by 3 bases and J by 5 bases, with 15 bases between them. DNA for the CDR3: TGCAGCGTTGATTTGCAGTTTGGGGGAGATACGCAGTATTTT. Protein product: CSVDLQFGGDTQYF.

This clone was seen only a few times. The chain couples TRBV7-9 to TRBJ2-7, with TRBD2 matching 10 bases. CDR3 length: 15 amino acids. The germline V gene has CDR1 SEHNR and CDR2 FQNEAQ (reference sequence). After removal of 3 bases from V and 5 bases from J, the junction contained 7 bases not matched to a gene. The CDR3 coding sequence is TGTGCCAGCAGCTTTCTTTCTAGCGGGAGAGACGAGCAGTACTTC. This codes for CASSFLSSGRDEQYF.

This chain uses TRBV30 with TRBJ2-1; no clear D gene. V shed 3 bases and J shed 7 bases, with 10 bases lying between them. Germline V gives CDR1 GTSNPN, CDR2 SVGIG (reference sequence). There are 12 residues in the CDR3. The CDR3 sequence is CAWRTRRNEQFF. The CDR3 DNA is TGTGCCTGGAGGACCAGAAGGAATGAGCAGTTCTTC.

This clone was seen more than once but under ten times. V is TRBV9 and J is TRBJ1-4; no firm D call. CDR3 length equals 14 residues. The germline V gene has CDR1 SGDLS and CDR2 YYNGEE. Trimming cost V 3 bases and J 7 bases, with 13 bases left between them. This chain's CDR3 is CASSEGAGIEKLFF. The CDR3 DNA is TGTGCCAGCAGCGAGGGAGCGGGGATTGAAAAACTGTTTTTT.

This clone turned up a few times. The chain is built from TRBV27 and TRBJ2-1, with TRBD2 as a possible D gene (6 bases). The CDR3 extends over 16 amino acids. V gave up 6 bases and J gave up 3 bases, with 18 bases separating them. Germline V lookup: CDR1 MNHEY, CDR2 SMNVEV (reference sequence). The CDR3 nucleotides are TGTGCCAGCAGCGTACAGGTAGCGGAGTTCTACAATGAGCAGTTCTTC. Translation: CASSVQVAEFYNEQFF.

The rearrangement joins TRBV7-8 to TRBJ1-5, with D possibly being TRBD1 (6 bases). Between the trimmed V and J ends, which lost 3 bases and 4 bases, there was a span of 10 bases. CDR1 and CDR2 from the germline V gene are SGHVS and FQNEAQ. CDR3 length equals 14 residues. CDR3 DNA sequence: TGTGCCAGCAGCTTGGTGAGGGGGAATCAGCCCCAGCATTTT. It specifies CASSLVRGNQPQHF.

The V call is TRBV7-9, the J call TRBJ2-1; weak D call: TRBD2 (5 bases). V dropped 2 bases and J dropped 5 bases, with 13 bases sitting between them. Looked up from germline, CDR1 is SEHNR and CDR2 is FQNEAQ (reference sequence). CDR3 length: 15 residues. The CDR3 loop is CASSLRGSRHNEQFF. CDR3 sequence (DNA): TGTGCCAGCAGCTTAAGAGGGAGTCGACACAATGAGCAGTTCTTC.

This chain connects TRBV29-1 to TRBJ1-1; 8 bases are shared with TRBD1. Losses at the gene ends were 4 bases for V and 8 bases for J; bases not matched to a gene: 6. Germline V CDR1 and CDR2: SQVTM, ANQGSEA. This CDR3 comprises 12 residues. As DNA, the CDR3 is TGCAGCGTTGGTTACAGGGGGTCGGAAGCTTTCTTT. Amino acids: CSVGYRGSEAFF.

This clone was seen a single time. CDR3 bases: TGCGCCAGCAGCTGGGGACTAGCGGAGACGGCAGATACGCAGTATTTT. Amino acid sequence: CASSWGLAETADTQYF. The chain is built from TRBV5-1 and TRBJ2-3; 11 nucleotides align to TRBD2. The CDR3 is made up of 16 amino acids. CDR1 and CDR2 (germline): SGHRS, YFSETQ. The trim removed 3 bases at V and 4 bases at J, leaving 7 bases unmatched.

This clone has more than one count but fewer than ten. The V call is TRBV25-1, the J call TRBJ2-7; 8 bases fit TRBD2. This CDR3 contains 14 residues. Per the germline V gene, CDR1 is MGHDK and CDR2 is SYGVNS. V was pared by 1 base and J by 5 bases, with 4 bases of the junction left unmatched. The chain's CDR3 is CASSESGRVHEQYF. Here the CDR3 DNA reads TGTGCCAGCAGTGAATCCGGGAGGGTCCACGAGCAGTACTTC.

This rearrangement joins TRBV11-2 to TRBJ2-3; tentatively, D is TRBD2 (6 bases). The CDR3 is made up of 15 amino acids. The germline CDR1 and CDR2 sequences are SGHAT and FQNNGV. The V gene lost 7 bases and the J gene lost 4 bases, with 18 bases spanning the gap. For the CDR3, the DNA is TGTGCCAGCACATTTGGGACTTCTGGGGCAGATACGCAGTATTTT. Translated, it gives CASTFGTSGADTQYF.

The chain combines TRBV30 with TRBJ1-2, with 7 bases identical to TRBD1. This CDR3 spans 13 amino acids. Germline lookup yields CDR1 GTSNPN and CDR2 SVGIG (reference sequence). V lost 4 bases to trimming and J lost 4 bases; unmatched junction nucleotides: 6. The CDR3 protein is CAWNRGGGYGYTF. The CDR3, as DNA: TGTGCCTGGAACAGGGGTGGAGGCTATGGCTACACCTTC.

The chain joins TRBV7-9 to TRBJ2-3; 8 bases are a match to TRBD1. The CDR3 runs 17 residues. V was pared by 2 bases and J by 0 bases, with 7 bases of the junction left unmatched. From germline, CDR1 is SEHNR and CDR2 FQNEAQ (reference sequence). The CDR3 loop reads CASSLPTGGRSTDTQYF. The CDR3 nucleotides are TGTGCCAGCAGCTTACCAACAGGGGGTAGGAGCACAGATACGCAGTATTTT.

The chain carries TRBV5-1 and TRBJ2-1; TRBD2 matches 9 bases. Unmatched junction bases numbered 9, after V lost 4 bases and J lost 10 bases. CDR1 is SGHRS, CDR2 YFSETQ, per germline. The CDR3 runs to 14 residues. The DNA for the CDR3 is TGCGCCAGCAGCATCCAGCGGGAGGCACGGGAGCAGTTCTTC. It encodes CASSIQREAREQFF. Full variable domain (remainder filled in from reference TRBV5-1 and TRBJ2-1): KAGVTQTPRYLIKTRGQQVTLSCSPISGHRSVSWYQQTPGQGLQFLFEYFSETQRNKGNFPGRFSGRQFSNSRSEMNVSTLELGDSALYLCASSIQREAREQFFGPGTRLTVL.

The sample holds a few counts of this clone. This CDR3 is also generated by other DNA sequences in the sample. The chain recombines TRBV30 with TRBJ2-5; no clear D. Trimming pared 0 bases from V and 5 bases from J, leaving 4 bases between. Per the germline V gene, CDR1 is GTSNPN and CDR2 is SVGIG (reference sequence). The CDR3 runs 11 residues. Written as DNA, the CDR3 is TGTGCCTGGAGTGTAGCGGAGACCCAGTACTTC. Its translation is CAWSVAETQYF.

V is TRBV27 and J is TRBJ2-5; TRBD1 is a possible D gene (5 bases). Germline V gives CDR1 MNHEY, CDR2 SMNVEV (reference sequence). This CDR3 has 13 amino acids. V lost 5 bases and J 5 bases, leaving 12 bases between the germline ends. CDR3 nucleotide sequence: TGTGCCAGCAGTCCTCAGGGCTGGGAGACCCAGTACTTC. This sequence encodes CASSPQGWETQYF.

The CDR3 protein is CASSSAHTQYF. As DNA, the CDR3 is TGTGCCAGCTCTTCCGCCCATACGCAGTATTTT. The chain has TRBV27 and TRBJ2-3; D gene ambiguous. This CDR3 is 11 amino acids long. Germline V gene lookup returns CDR1 MNHEY and CDR2 SMNVEV (reference sequence). The V and J ends lost 8 bases and 7 bases respectively, with 10 bases between them.

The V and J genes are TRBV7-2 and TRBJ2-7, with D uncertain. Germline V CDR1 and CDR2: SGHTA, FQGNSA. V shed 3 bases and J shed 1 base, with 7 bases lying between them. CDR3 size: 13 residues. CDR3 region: CASSFTFSYEQYF. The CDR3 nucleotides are TGTGCCAGCAGCTTTACGTTTTCCTACGAGCAGTACTTC.

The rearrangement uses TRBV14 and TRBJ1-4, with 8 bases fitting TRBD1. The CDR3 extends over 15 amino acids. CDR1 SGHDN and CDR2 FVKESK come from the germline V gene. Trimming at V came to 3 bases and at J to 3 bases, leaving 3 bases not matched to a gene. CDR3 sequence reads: CASSHEQGANEKLFF. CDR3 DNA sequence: TGTGCCAGCAGCCACGAACAGGGGGCTAATGAAAAACTGTTTTTT.

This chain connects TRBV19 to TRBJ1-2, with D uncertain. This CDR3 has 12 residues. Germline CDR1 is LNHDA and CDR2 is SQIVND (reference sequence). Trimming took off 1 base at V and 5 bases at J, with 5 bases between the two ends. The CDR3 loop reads CASSIVGYGYTF. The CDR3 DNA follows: TGTGCCAGTAGTATAGTCGGATATGGCTACACCTTC.